Each of the 29 T cell receptor beta chains below was sequenced from the same sample in a study of blood T cells in healthy people across ages. A second roughly 6 to 11 cycle PCR used barcoded and J-beta primers. TCRdb itself ran the 5' RACE reads through MiXCR, one entry per CDR3 protein. This sample has about 1.5 million distinct CDR3 sequences, with approximately 42% found just once. Sequenced: blood. Receptors were obtained from a woman aged 18 to 35 in good health.

A word on this clonotype: This may stem from a read error, because a much larger clone lies one nucleotide away. V usage is TRBV5-1 and J usage is TRBJ1-2, with TRBD1 identical over 9 bases. Germline V gene sequence: CDR1 SGHRS, CDR2 YFSETQ. With V trimmed by 0 bases and J by 3 bases, 6 bases remained unmatched. This CDR3 has 16 residues. The CDR3 sequence is CASSLGGTGIYYGYTF. DNA of the CDR3: TGCGCCAGCAGCTTGGGCGGGACAGGGATATACTATGGCTACACCTTC.

Written as DNA, the CDR3 is TGCGCCAGCAGCCCGGGGAGGTGGGCAGATACGCAGTATTTT. It yields the protein CASSPGRWADTQYF. The genes are TRBV4-3 and TRBJ2-3, with D perhaps matching TRBD2 (6 bases). This CDR3 spans 14 amino acids. The V end was cut by 4 bases, the J end by 4 bases, with 12 bases between. Germline-derived CDR1 and CDR2 are LGHNA and YSLEER.

This clonotype was observed a few times. The chain carries TRBV7-9 and TRBJ1-1; a possible D gene is TRBD1 (5 bases). CDR3 length: 15 amino acids. The V end was cut by 0 bases, the J end by 5 bases, with 13 bases between. Germline CDR1 reads SEHNR; CDR2 reads FQNEAQ (reference sequence). The CDR3 reads CASSLASGGLTEAFF. CDR3 sequence (DNA): TGTGCCAGCAGCTTAGCGTCGGGGGGATTAACTGAAGCTTTCTTT. Full variable domain (outside the CDR3, taken from reference TRBV7-9 and TRBJ1-1): DTGVSQNPRHKITKRGQNVTFRCDPISEHNRLYWYRQTLGQGPEFLTYFQNEAQLEKSRLLSDRFSAERPKGSFSTLEIQRTEQGDSAMYLCASSLASGGLTEAFFGQGTRLTVV.

V and J are TRBV29-1 and TRBJ2-7; D ambiguous. The CDR3 is 11 amino acids. Germline CDR1 reads SQVTM; CDR2 reads ANQGSEA. V was shortened by 2 bases and J by 5 bases, with 7 bases between the two germline ends. In DNA, the CDR3 is TGCAGCGTTGAACAATACCACGAGCAGTACTTC. Its translation is CSVEQYHEQYF.

This clonotype was detected only a few times. The gene calls are TRBV20-1 and TRBJ2-3, with TRBD1 identical over 8 bases. Per germline, CDR1 DFQATT and CDR2 SNEGSKA (reference sequence). CDR3 length: 15 residues. V shed 3 bases, J shed 1 base, and the junction held 6 bases outside the gene matches. The CDR3 sequence: CSASETGVGTDTQYF. The CDR3 nucleotides are TGCAGTGCTAGTGAGACAGGGGTAGGCACAGATACGCAGTATTTT.

This clonotype came up a few times. This chain links TRBV2 with TRBJ1-2; D is unresolved. Trimming pared 4 bases from V and 4 bases from J, leaving 10 bases between. CDR3 length equals 13 residues. The V gene's germline CDR1 is SNHLY and CDR2 FYNNEI. CDR3 DNA: TGTGCCAGCAGTGGAAACAGAGTCTATGGCTACACCTTC. This encodes CASSGNRVYGYTF.

This clonotype was seen only a few times. CDR3 amino acids: CSVNPSGGVAQYF. CDR3 nucleotides: TGCAGCGTCAATCCCTCGGGGGGAGTTGCGCAGTATTTT. V usage is TRBV29-1 and J usage is TRBJ2-3; 7 bases match TRBD2. This CDR3 contains 13 residues. The germline gives CDR1 SQVTM, CDR2 ANQGSEA. The junction had 13 bases not matched to a gene; V was cut back by 6 bases and J by 10 bases.

V gene TRBV21-1 combines with J gene TRBJ1-2; the table assigns TRBD1, which was not confirmed against the DNA. TRBV21-1 is a pseudogene segment. This CDR3 has 12 amino acids. The CDR3 DNA is TGTGCCAGCAGCAAGTCAGGGTTTGGCTACACCTTC. This gives the protein CASSKSGFGYTF.

The chain couples TRBV12-3 or TRBV12-4 to TRBJ2-3; 7 bases are a match to TRBD2. The V gene end was trimmed by 9 bases and the J gene end by 5 bases; junction bases not matched to a gene: 11. The CDR3 totals 14 residues. The CDR3 protein is CASSRAQRGDTQYF. CDR3 nucleotide sequence: TGTGCCAGTTCTAGAGCCCAGCGGGGAGATACGCAGTATTTT.

Only a few counts were recorded for this clonotype. A junction end diverges from the germline sequence, so it may reflect a read error. The V call is TRBV27, the J call TRBJ2-7; tentatively, D is TRBD2 (6 bases). In germline, CDR1 is MNHEY, CDR2 SMNVEV (reference sequence). This CDR3 is built from 16 residues. Written as DNA, the CDR3 is TGTTCCAGCAACTCCCTGGACGGAGGGCTCTCCTACGAGCAGTACTTC. This translates into CSSNSLDGGLSYEQYF.

J is TRBJ1-4 and V is TRBV29-1; D possibly corresponds to TRBD1 (5 bases). The V gene lost 5 bases and the J gene lost 6 bases, with 10 bases spanning the gap. The CDR3 covers 12 residues. In germline, CDR1 is SQVTM, CDR2 ANQGSEA. As DNA, the CDR3 is TGCAGCGTTACAGGACCGGATGAAAAACTGTTTTTT. The encoded protein is CSVTGPDEKLFF. The whole variable domain, filled in from reference TRBV29-1 and TRBJ1-4, reads SAVISQKPSRDICQRGTSLTIQCQVDSQVTMMFWYRQQPGQSLTLIATANQGSEATYESGFVIDKFPISRPNLTFSTLTVSNMSPEDSSIYLCSVTGPDEKLFFGSGTQLSVL.

This clonotype was seen just once. The chain joins TRBV6-1 to TRBJ2-1, with D possibly matching TRBD2 (5 bases). The germline gives CDR1 MNHNS, CDR2 SASEGT. V was cut by 11 bases and J by 2 bases, with 16 bases left in between. The CDR3 runs 14 residues. CDR3 protein: CACRLVSAYNEQFF. The CDR3 bases are TGTGCCTGCCGCCTGGTTAGCGCCTACAATGAGCAGTTCTTC.

This chain links TRBV6-1 with TRBJ2-5; no clear D. TRBJ2-7 matches the DNA end more closely, so the J call is doubtful. This CDR3 is 11 amino acids long. The germline V gene has CDR1 MNHNS and CDR2 SASEGT. CDR3 amino acids: CASSEATEQYF. The CDR3 DNA reads TGTGCCAGCAGTGAAGCCACCGAGCAGTACTTC.

As regards this clonotype: A read error may produce the germline difference seen at one junction end. This chain connects TRBV28 to TRBJ1-5, with D maybe TRBD1 (5 bases). The CDR3 is made up of 19 amino acids. Germline lookup yields CDR1 MDHEN and CDR2 SYDVKM. The CDR3 sequence: CASSPTPGTSSYSNQSQHF. CDR3 coding DNA: TGTGCCAGCAGCCCAACCCCCGGGACGTCCTCTTATAGCAATCAGTCCCAGCATTTT.

The chain uses TRBV5-1 and TRBJ2-7; tentatively, D is TRBD1 (5 bases). The CDR3 spans 15 residues. Trimming took off 0 bases at V and 3 bases at J, with 13 bases between the two ends. Germline CDR1 reads SGHRS; CDR2 reads YFSETQ. CDR3 in amino acids: CASSLGQFIGYEQYF. The CDR3 DNA reads as TGCGCCAGCAGCTTGGGACAGTTTATTGGCTACGAGCAGTACTTC. The full variable domain, in which reference TRBV5-1 and TRBJ2-7 provide the parts outside the CDR3, is KAGVTQTPRYLIKTRGQQVTLSCSPISGHRSVSWYQQTPGQGLQFLFEYFSETQRNKGNFPGRFSGRQFSNSRSEMNVSTLELGDSALYLCASSLGQFIGYEQYFGPGTRLTVT.

V usage is TRBV2 and J usage is TRBJ2-3; perhaps TRBD2 as D (5 bases). CDR1 is SNHLY, CDR2 FYNNEI, per germline. CDR3 length: 13 residues. Trimming took 3 bases from V and 3 from J, leaving 7 bases between them. The CDR3 region has the DNA TGTGCCAGCAGTGAGGAGGTGACAGATACGCAGTATTTT. Its protein product is CASSEEVTDTQYF.

About this clonotype: Mismatch with germline at one junction end may stem from a read error. The chain carries TRBV6-6 and TRBJ2-1; 8 bases agree with TRBD1. Germline V lookup: CDR1 MNHNY, CDR2 SVGAGI (reference sequence). This CDR3 is built from 14 residues. CDR3 protein: CAGREDRVGNEQFF. The CDR3 nucleotides are TGTGCCGGCAGGGAGGACAGGGTAGGGAATGAGCAGTTCTTC.

This chain uses TRBV6-6 with TRBJ1-2; a possible D gene is TRBD1 (6 bases). The CDR3 has 15 amino acids. Germline V gene data show CDR1 as MNHNY and CDR2 as SVGAGI (reference sequence). Between the trimmed V and J ends, which lost 2 bases and 8 bases, there was a span of 18 bases. The CDR3 sequence is CASSYAHGAGEGYTF. The DNA of the CDR3 is TGTGCCAGCAGTTACGCACACGGGGCAGGGGAAGGCTACACCTTC.

On this clonotype: One junction end disagrees with the germline gene, perhaps due to a read error. The CDR3 DNA reads TGTGCCAGCTCAGGGGGCTCAAAGACACACAATGGGCAGTTCTTC. This sequence encodes CASSGGSKTHNGQFF. The chain uses TRBV18 and TRBJ2-1, with a weak D call TRBD1 (6 bases). CDR1 and CDR2 (germline): KGHSH, LQKENI. This CDR3 comprises 15 residues. Supplemented by reference TRBV18 and TRBJ2-1, the full variable domain reads NAGVMQNPRHLVRRRGQEARLRCSPMKGHSHVYWYRQLPEEGLKFMVYLQKENIIDESGMPKERFSAEFPKEGPSILRIQQVVRGDSAAYFCASSGGSKTHNGQFFGPGTRLTVL.

V usage is TRBV6-5 and J usage is TRBJ2-7, with D maybe TRBD1 (6 bases). V dropped 4 bases and J dropped 3 bases, with 16 bases sitting between them. The CDR3 runs to 15 residues. Germline lookup yields CDR1 MNHEY and CDR2 SVGAGI. The CDR3 is CASSSFTQGHYEQYF. In DNA form, the CDR3 reads TGTGCCAGCAGTTCCTTTACACAGGGCCACTACGAGCAGTACTTC.

This rearrangement joins TRBV12-3 or TRBV12-4 to TRBJ1-4; D is perhaps TRBD1 (5 bases). Between the trimmed V and J ends, which lost 6 bases and 2 bases, there was a span of 16 bases. The CDR3 is 16 residues long. The CDR3 nucleotides are TGTGCCAGCAGCCCCCCGGGACGTACGACTAATGAAAAACTGTTTTTT. This sequence encodes CASSPPGRTTNEKLFF.

The sample holds a few counts of this clonotype. The genes are TRBV6-1 and TRBJ1-2; D is ambiguous. V was pared by 2 bases and J by 11 bases, with 9 bases between. The germline V gene encodes CDR1 MNHNS and CDR2 SASEGT. This CDR3 is 11 amino acids long. This CDR3 reads CASSEWPVYTF. The CDR3 DNA follows: TGTGCCAGCAGTGAATGGCCAGTATACACCTTC.

This clonotype was counted between two and nine times. The V gene is TRBV4-1, the J gene TRBJ2-1; D possibly corresponds to TRBD1 (5 bases). CDR3 size: 14 residues. Trimming took off 0 bases at V and 7 bases at J, with 10 bases between the two ends. Germline lookup yields CDR1 MGHRA and CDR2 YSYEKL. The CDR3 sequence: CASSQEGARNEQFF. CDR3 in DNA: TGCGCCAGCAGCCAAGAAGGGGCTAGGAATGAGCAGTTCTTC.

This clonotype was counted a few times. This chain links TRBV12-3 or TRBV12-4 with TRBJ1-6, with 8 nucleotides matching TRBD1. The trim removed 1 base at V and 8 bases at J, leaving 4 bases unmatched. The CDR3 consists of 15 residues. The CDR3 DNA follows: TGTGCCAGCAGTTTAGTGGGACAGGAGGATTCACCCCTCCACTTT. Amino acids: CASSLVGQEDSPLHF.

This clonotype was observed once. The chain links TRBV28 to TRBJ2-1; D not certain. CDR3 length: 17 amino acids. Germline loops: CDR1 MDHEN, CDR2 SYDVKM. V was trimmed by 5 bases and J by 0 bases, leaving 17 bases between them. The CDR3 sequence is CASSVGFLRLSYNEQFF. In DNA, the CDR3 is TGTGCCAGCAGTGTAGGATTCTTGCGGCTCTCCTACAATGAGCAGTTCTTC. Full variable domain (missing parts from reference TRBV28 and TRBJ2-1): DVKVTQSSRYLVKRTGEKVFLECVQDMDHENMFWYRQDPGLGLRLIYFSYDVKMKEKGDIPEGYSVSREKKERFSLILESASTNQTSMYLCASSVGFLRLSYNEQFFGPGTRLTVL.

The chain has TRBV20-1 and TRBJ2-3; a possible D gene is TRBD2 (6 bases). V lost 5 bases and J 4 bases, leaving 16 bases between the germline ends. Germline lookup yields CDR1 DFQATT and CDR2 SNEGSKA (reference sequence). The CDR3 is 14 residues long. CDR3 region: CSAPTASSADTQYF. The CDR3 DNA sequence: TGCAGTGCTCCGACGGCTTCTAGCGCAGATACGCAGTATTTT.

This chain connects TRBV20-1 to TRBJ2-5; 10 positions match TRBD2. The CDR3 totals 15 residues. Germline V gives CDR1 DFQATT, CDR2 SNEGSKA (reference sequence). The V segment lost 0 bases and the J segment 11 bases; nucleotides outside the gene matches: 12. The CDR3 sequence: CSARDPSGGLHEQYF. Here the CDR3 DNA reads TGCAGTGCTAGAGATCCTAGCGGGGGTCTCCATGAGCAGTACTTC.

V is TRBV6-5 and J is TRBJ1-4, with 10 positions matching TRBD1. CDR3 size: 15 residues. CDR1 MNHEY and CDR2 SVGAGI come from the germline V gene. Trimming cost V 4 bases and J 7 bases; bases outside gene matches: 6. The CDR3 protein is CASSSLTGGFEKLFF. The CDR3 DNA reads TGTGCCAGCAGTTCCTTGACAGGGGGCTTTGAAAAACTGTTTTTT.

This clonotype was counted only a few times. This chain uses TRBV7-9 with TRBJ2-7; 7 positions match TRBD2. The V segment lost 0 bases and the J segment 4 bases; nucleotides outside the gene matches: 9. CDR3 length equals 16 residues. Germline CDR1 reads SEHNR; CDR2 reads FQNEAQ (reference sequence). CDR3 region: CASSLAQLAGPYEQYF. The CDR3 bases are TGTGCCAGCAGCTTAGCGCAGTTAGCGGGTCCTTACGAGCAGTACTTC.